This entry describes one T cell receptor (beta chain). Its target is not known. The junction departs from germline at one end; a sequencing error may be responsible. Clones were read by immunoSEQ multiplex PCR, and TCRdb kept only the in-frame ones, dropping some. Of over a million clones in the sample, approximately 80% were seen once. This sample is drawn from a study of shared clonotypes between healthy human individuals. This CDR3 region has 13 residues. CDR1 and CDR2 from the germline V gene are SGHRS and YFSETQ. Regarding the study as a whole: Naive subsets typically showed greater estimated richness than memory subsets.

This sequence was found in a man between 18 and 35 years old in good health. Some clones in this sample may be carry-over from other donors' samples. Sequenced material: memory CD4+ T cells from PBMCs. As to subset: CD45RA-negative fraction. The V gene is TRBV5-1, the J gene TRBJ2-3; D tentatively fits TRBD1 or TRBD2 (5 bases each). DNA for the CDR3: TGCGCCGGCAGCTCGGGGCACACAGATACGCAGTATTTT. Protein product: CAGSSGHTDTQYF.